The entry below describes one T cell receptor beta chain. This sample is part of a study of OX40 agonist ivuxolimab in advanced cancers. The CDR3 totals 16 residues. The assay was immunoSEQ multiplex PCR, and TCRdb's table has in-frame clones only and misses some. The profile covers 35,000 to 40,000 clones, with about nine tenths appearing a single time and roughly 9.8% taken by the ten largest. Sample: CD4+ or CD8+ T cells sorted from blood, taken in a trial of the OX40 agonist ivuxolimab. The chain couples TRBV21-1 to TRBJ2-1; no check of the table's D call, TRBD2, against the DNA was made. TRBV21-1 is designated a pseudogene. The receptor comes from an adult with an advanced solid tumor such as melanoma, head and neck, liver or kidney cancer. This chain's CDR3 is CASSKDRTSSYNEQFF. The CDR3 DNA reads TGTGCCAGCAGCAAAGACAGGACTAGCTCCTACAATGAGCAGTTCTTC.